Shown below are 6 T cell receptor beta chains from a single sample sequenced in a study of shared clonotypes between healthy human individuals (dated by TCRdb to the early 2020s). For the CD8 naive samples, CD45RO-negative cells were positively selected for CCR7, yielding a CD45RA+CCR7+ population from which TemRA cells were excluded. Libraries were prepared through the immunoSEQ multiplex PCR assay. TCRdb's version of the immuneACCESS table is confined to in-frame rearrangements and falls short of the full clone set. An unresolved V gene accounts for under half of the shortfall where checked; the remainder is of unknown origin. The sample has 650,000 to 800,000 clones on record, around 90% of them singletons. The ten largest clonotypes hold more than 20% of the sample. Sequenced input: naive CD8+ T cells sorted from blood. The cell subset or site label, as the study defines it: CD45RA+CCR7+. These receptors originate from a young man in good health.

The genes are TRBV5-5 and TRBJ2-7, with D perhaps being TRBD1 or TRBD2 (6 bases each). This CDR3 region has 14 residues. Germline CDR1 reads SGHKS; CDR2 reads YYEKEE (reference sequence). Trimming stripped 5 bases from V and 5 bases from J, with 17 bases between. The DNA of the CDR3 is TGTGCCAGCAGACGACTTTCGGGGGCCGACGAGCAGTACTTC. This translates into CASRRLSGADEQYF.

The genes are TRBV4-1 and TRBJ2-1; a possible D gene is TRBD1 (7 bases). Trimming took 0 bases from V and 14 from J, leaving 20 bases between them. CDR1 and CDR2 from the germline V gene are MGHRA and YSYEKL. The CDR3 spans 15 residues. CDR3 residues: CASSQDLRGQKLEFF. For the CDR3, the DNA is TGCGCCAGCAGCCAAGATTTGCGGGGACAGAAGCTAGAGTTCTTC.

The CDR3 DNA follows: TGTGCCAGCAGTCACGGGACAGGGGTGGGCGAGCAGTACTTC. Translation gives CASSHGTGVGEQYF. The V gene is TRBV27, the J gene TRBJ2-7; 10 bases are shared with TRBD1. Germline CDR1 and CDR2: MNHEY and SMNVEV (reference sequence). The CDR3 runs 14 residues. V dropped 5 bases and J dropped 6; count of bases not matched to a gene: 7.

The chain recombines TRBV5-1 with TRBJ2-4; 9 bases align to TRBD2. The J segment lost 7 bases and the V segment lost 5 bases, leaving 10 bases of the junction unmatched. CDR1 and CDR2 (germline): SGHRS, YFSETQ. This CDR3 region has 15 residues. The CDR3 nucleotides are TGCGCCAGCAGTCAACTAGCGGGCGAAGCTAACATTCAGTACTTC. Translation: CASSQLAGEANIQYF.

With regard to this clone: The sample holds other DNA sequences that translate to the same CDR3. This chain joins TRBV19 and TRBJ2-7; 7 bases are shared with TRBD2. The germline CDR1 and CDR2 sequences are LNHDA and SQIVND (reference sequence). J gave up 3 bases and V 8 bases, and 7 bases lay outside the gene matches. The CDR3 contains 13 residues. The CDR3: CASSFSGGYEQYF. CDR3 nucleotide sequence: TGTGCCAGTTCGTTCTCGGGAGGCTACGAGCAGTACTTC.

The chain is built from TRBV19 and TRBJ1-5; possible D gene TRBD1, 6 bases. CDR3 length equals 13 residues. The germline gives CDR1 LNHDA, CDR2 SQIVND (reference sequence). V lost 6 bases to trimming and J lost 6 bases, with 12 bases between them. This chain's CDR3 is CASSPRGPQPQHF. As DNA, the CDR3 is TGTGCCAGTAGCCCCAGGGGTCCTCAGCCCCAGCATTTT.